The present T cell receptor (beta chain) was sequenced within a study of blood T cell repertoires in COVID-19. On the study more broadly: Italy, Spain and the United States were the sources of the convalescent and acute COVID-19 samples. T cells, B-cell-depleted T cells, or PBMCs supplied cDNA or gDNA.

Authors' processing steps: The authors estimated nucleated cell counts from reference gene primer amplification. Clones were read by immunoSEQ multiplex PCR, and TCRdb kept only the in-frame ones, dropping some. From that table come the V and J calls and clone size; the DNA was used to work out D and trimming. This sample has some 200,000 clones, with over 80% found just once. Germline V gene lookup returns CDR1 SQVTM and CDR2 ANQGSEA. The CDR3 totals 16 residues. V trimming: 0 bases; J trimming: 1 base; junction bases outside the gene matches: 2. The TCR was taken from a woman between 40 and 55 years old with acute or convalescent COVID-19. The chain combines TRBV29-1 with TRBJ2-1, with TRBD1 identical over 11 bases. The sequencing sample was made of peripheral blood. The CDR3 here is CSVEEGTGGSYNEQFF. The CDR3 DNA follows: TGCAGCGTTGAAGAAGGGACAGGGGGGTCCTACAATGAGCAGTTCTTC.